One and the same sample provided the 2 T cell receptor beta chains below, sequenced in a study of T-cell memory formation after mild COVID-19. In TCRdb, the 5' RACE reads were re-called with MiXCR into one record per CDR3 protein. The sample holds more than 400,000 distinct CDR3 sequences, about 20% seen once. Sequences were obtained from PBMCs or a T cell subset sorted from them (not recorded which). The receptors here all came from an adult woman who had mild COVID-19 (a few samples of this study predate the infection). Cell type and time point are not known.

This clonotype was seen more than once but under ten times. The chain links TRBV6-1 to TRBJ1-2; D not resolved. The CDR3 is made up of 15 amino acids. Trimming shortened V by 1 base and J by 2 bases, and 11 bases separated the two germline ends. From germline, CDR1 is MNHNS and CDR2 SASEGT. The CDR3 reads CASSEVVRPNYGYTF. The CDR3 nucleotides are TGTGCCAGCAGTGAAGTTGTCAGGCCGAACTATGGCTACACCTTC.

This clonotype has just a few counts. This rearrangement joins TRBV14 to TRBJ2-1, with no clear D. V was cut by 2 bases and J by 0 bases, with 8 bases left in between. CDR3 length: 15 amino acids. Germline V gene sequence: CDR1 SGHDN, CDR2 FVKESK. For the CDR3, the DNA is TGTGCCAGCAGCCAAAGAGGAAACTCCTACAATGAGCAGTTCTTC. It encodes CASSQRGNSYNEQFF.